This record concerns one T cell receptor beta chain sequence. No cognate antigen has been identified for it. Base qualities are not provided; no much larger clone lies one nucleotide away. This sample is drawn from a study of shared clonotypes between healthy human individuals (dated by TCRdb to about 2020). For the study in its entirety: A few men and a couple of women, aged 18 to 49 years, made up the cohort. For each donor, three plates each were used for CD4 naive and CD4 memory, two plates were used for CD8 naive, and one plate was used for CD8 memory. To estimate repertoire size and how much clonotype sharing occurs between individuals, the study deeply sequenced the blood TCR repertoires of five healthy adults. Different laboratories and diverse techniques were used to prepare libraries and sequence TCR repertoires, to increase sequencing depth and limit assay-specific biases. Between about 0.94 and 8.9 billion PBMCs per donor were obtained by leukapheresis.

Including cysteine and phenylalanine, the CDR3 has 15 amino acids. Kept here is only the CDR3 DNA, which spans 45 bases and is read in frame from base 1. Relative to germline, V is 6 bases shorter and J is 11 bases shorter, with 20 bases between their ends. Reading the germline V gene (reference sequence) gives CDR1 PRHDT and CDR2 FYEKMQ. Using the deep immunoSEQ assay, multiplex PCR amplified TCR CDR3 regions from genomic DNA. Extracted genomic DNA from each cell subset was spread evenly across all wells of several immunoSEQ 96-well plates, with each plate serving as a replicate. For sorted subsets, 200 to 250 ng of genomic DNA, equivalent to 30,000 or so T cell genomes, went into each replicate PCR. Purified libraries were quantified with a Qubit 3.0 fluorometer, sized on a Bioanalyzer 2100, and re-quantified with the KAPA Library Quantification kit. Every immunoSEQ 96-well plate was sequenced on a separate single-read 150-cycle Illumina NextSeq 550 flow cell. Regarding the original processing steps: Because the immunoSEQ output included only junctional sequences and no quality scores, the filtering could not be the same as the filtering used for full-length reads. To assign V/J genes and CDR3, sequences were annotated using PyIR, a Python wrapper for IgBLAST v1.9, with IMGT germline references. Any read was removed if the V/J assignment was weak (E-value above 1e-6), the CDR3 was missing, or the read contained stop codons, out-of-frame junctions, or ambiguous translated residues. V3J clonotypes were defined as sequences sharing the same inferred V gene, J gene, and CDR3 amino acid sequence. The percentage overlap between two repertoires was calculated by dividing the number of shared unique clonotypes by the size of the smaller repertoire. Three approaches were used to assess repertoire richness: RTK rarefaction, the Chao1 estimator, and Recon v2.1 estimates of unobserved clonotypes. Generation probabilities were computed with OLGA for all TCRbeta clonotypes obtained by the gDNA method from a few donors. What TCRdb holds here is the immuneACCESS table cut down to in-frame rearrangements. Part of the clones is not present; checked against another copy, under half of the missing clones reflect an unresolved V gene, and the others are unexplained. Clonal size and the V and J genes are those of that table, whereas D and trimming came from the DNA. The sample includes 2,500,000 or so clones, with roughly 92% observed a single time. 0.14% of the sample is in the top ten clones.

The donors were healthy, HIV-negative adults who had no recently reported acute infections or vaccinations. Only Caucasian adults living in Nashville, Tennessee, USA were represented among the donors. CD4+ T cells were enriched by magnetic negative selection; naive cells were then positively selected on CD45RA, and the negative fraction formed the memory subset. Blood was collected by leukapheresis, and PBMCs were isolated by Ficoll-Histopaque density gradient centrifugation and then cryopreserved in liquid nitrogen vapor phase. Analytical flow cytometry was used to check the purity and quantity of every magnetically sorted T cell population. Genomic DNA was isolated from every sorted fraction and measured by UV absorbance on a Nanodrop 2000c. Results the study describes overall, beyond this receptor: Based on pairwise subsampling, the degree of clonotype sharing among donors was expected to be affected by sequencing depth. Only blood was sampled, and tissue TCR repertoires likely differ from those in blood. Incomplete sequencing was indicated by rarefaction of sorted-subset datasets, despite the large sequencing depth. Compared with non-shared clonotypes, the clonotypes found in all four sorted-subset donors had higher generation probabilities. Naive subsets generally had larger estimated clonotype richness than memory subsets did. The genetic and exposure-history diversity represented was limited by the small number of donors. When several donors were compared, the shared fraction of clonotypes was around 5% for naive CD4, 3.5% to 4% for naive CD8, 2% to 2.5% for memory CD4, and roughly 0.43% for memory CD8.

The V and J segments used are TRBV13 and TRBJ2-6; TRBD2 is a possible D gene, resting on 5 matching bases. The sample comprised naive CD4+ T cells sorted from blood. In the paper's terms, the cell subset or site label means: CD45RA+ positively selected. This sequence was found in a man aged 18 to 29 in good health. The DNA reads as follows: TGTGCCAGCAGGGACTCCTATTCTGGGCCCTACGTCCTGACTTTC. Translation gives CASRDSYSGPYVLTF. Joined to the reference TRBV13 and TRBJ2-6 proteins, this CDR3 gives the full variable domain: AAGVIQSPRHLIKEKRETATLKCYPIPRHDTVYWYQQGPGQDPQFLISFYEKMQSDKGSIPDRFSAQQFSDYHSELNMSSLELGDSALYFCASRDSYSGPYVLTFGAGSRLTVL.